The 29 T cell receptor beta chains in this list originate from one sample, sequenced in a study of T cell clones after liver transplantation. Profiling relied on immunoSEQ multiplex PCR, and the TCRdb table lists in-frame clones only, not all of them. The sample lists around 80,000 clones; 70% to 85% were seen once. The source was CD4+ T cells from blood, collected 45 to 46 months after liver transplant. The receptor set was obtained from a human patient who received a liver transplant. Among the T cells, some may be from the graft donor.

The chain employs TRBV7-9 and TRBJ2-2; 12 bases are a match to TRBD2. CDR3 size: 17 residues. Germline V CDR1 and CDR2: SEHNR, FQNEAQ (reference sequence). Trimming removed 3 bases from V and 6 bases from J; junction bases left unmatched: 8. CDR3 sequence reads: CASSFSPSSGRAGELFF. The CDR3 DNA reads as TGTGCCAGCAGCTTCTCTCCGTCTAGCGGGAGGGCCGGGGAGCTGTTTTTT.

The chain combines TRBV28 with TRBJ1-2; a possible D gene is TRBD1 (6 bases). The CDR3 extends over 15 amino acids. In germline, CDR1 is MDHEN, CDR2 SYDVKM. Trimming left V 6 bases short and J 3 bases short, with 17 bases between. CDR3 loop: CASSSRGGADYGYTF. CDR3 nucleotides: TGTGCCAGCAGCTCTCGGGGGGGCGCTGACTATGGCTACACCTTC.

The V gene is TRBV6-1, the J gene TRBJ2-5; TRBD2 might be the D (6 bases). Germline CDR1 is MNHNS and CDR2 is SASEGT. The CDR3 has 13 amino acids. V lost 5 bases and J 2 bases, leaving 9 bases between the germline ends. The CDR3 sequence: CASSRDLQETQYF. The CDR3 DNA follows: TGTGCCAGCAGTAGGGACTTACAAGAGACCCAGTACTTC.

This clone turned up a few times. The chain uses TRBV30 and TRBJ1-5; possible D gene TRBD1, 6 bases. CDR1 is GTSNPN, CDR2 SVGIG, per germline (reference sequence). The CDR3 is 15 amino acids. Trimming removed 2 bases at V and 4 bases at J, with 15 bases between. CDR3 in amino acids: CAWSLPDRRNQPQHF. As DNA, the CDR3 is TGTGCCTGGAGTCTACCCGACAGGCGTAATCAGCCCCAGCATTTT.

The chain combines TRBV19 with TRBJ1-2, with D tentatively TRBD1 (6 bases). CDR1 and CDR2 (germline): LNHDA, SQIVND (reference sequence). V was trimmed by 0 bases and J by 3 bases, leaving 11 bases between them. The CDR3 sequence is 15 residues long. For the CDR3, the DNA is TGTGCCAGTAGTATAGACGGCGGGGGGCACTATGGCTACACCTTC. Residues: CASSIDGGGHYGYTF.

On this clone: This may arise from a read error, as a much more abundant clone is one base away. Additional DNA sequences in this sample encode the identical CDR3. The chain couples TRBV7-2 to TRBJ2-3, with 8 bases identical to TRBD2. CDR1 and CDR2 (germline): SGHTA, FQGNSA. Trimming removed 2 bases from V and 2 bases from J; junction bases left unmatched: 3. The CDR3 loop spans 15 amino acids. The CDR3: CASSLRREDTDTQYF. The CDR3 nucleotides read TGTGCCAGCAGCTTAAGGCGGGAGGACACAGATACGCAGTATTTT. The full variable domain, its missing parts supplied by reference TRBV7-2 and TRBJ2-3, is GAGVSQSPSNKVTEKGKDVELRCDPISGHTALYWYRQSLGQGLEFLIYFQGNSAPDKSGLPSDRFSAERTGGSVSTLTIQRTQQEDSAVYLCASSLRREDTDTQYFGPGTRLTVL.

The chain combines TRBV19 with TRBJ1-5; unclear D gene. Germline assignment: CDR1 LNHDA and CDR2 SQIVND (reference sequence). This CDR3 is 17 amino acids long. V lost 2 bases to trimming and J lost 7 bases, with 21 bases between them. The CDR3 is CASSIRRGTRASQPQHF. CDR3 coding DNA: TGTGCCAGTAGTATACGCCGGGGTACAAGGGCTTCACAGCCCCAGCATTTT.

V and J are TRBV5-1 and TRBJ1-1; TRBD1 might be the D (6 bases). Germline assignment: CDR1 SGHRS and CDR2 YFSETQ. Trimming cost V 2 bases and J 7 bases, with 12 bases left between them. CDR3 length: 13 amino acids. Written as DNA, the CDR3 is TGCGCCAGCAGCTTAACAGGGATGGGTGAAGCTTTCTTT. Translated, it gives CASSLTGMGEAFF.

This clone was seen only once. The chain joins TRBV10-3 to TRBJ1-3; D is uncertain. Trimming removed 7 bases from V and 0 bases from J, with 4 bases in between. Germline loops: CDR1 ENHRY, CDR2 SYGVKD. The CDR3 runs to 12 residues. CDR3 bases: TGTGCCATCACAGGCTCTGGAAACACCATATATTTT. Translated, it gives CAITGSGNTIYF.

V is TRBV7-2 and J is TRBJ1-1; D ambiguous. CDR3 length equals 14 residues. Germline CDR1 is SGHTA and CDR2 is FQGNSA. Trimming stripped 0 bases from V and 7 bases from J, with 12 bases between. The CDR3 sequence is CASSLASQAREAFF. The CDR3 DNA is TGTGCCAGCAGCTTAGCGTCCCAGGCCCGTGAAGCTTTCTTT.

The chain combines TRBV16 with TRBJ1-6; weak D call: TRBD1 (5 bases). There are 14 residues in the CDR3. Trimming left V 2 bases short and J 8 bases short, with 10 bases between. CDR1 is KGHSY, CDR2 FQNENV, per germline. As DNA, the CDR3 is TGTGCCAGCAGCCAAGCGACAGCCGATTCACCCCTCCACTTT. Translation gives CASSQATADSPLHF. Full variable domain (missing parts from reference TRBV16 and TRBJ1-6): GEEVAQTPKHLVRGEGQKAKLYCAPIKGHSYVFWYQQVLKNEFKFLISFQNENVFDETGMPKERFSAKCLPNSPCSLEIQATKLEDSAVYFCASSQATADSPLHFGNGTRLTVT.

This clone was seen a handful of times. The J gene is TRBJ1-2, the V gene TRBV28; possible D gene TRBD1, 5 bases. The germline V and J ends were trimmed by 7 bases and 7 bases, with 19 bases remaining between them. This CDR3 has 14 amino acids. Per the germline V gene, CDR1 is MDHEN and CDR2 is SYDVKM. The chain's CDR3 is CASTPPQGWAGYTF. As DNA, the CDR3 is TGTGCCAGCACCCCACCCCAGGGCTGGGCTGGCTACACCTTC.

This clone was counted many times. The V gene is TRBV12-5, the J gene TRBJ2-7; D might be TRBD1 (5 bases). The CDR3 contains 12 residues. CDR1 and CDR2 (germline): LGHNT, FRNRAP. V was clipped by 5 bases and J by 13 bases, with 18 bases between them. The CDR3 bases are TGTGCTAGTGGTCCAACAGGACCCAATATCTACTTC. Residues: CASGPTGPNIYF. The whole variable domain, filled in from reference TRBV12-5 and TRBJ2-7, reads DARVTQTPRHKVTEMGQEVTMRCQPILGHNTVFWYRQTMMQGLELLAYFRNRAPLDDSGMPKDRFSAEMPDATLATLKIQPSEPRDSAVYFCASGPTGPNIYFGPGTRLTVT.

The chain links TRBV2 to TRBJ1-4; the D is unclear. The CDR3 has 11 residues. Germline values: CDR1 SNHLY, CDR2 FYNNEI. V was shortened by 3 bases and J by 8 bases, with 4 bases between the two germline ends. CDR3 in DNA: TGTGCCAGCAGTGATGAGGAAAAACTGTTTTTT. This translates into CASSDEEKLFF.

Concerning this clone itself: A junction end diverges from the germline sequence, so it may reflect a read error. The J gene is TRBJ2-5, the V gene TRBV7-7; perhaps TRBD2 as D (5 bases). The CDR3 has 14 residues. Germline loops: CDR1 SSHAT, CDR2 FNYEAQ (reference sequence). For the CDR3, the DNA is TGTGCTAGCAGCCCGGGATCCCATGGGGAGACCCAGTACTTC. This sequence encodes CASSPGSHGETQYF.

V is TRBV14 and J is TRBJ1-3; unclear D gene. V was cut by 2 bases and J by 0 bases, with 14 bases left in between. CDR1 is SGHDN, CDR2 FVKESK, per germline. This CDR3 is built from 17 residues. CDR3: CASSQLRRTDSGNTIYF. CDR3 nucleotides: TGTGCCAGCAGCCAATTACGACGGACGGACTCTGGAAACACCATATATTTT.

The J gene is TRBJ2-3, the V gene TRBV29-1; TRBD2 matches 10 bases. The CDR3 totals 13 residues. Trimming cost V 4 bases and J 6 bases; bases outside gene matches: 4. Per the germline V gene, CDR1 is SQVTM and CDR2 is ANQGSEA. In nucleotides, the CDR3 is TGCAGCGTTGGCCCTAGCGGGAGTGATACGCAGTATTTT. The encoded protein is CSVGPSGSDTQYF.

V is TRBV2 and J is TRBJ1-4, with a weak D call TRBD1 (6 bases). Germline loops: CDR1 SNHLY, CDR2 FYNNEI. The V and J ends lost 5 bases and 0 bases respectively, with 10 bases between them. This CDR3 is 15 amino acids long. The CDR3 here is CASSFGGATNEKLFF. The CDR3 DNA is TGTGCCAGCAGTTTCGGGGGCGCAACTAATGAAAAACTGTTTTTT.

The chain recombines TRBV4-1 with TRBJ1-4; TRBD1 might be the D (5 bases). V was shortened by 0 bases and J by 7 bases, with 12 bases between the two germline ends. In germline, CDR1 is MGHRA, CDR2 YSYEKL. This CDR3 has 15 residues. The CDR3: CASSQDPTGSEKLFF. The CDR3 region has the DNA TGCGCCAGCAGCCAAGACCCCACAGGAAGTGAAAAACTGTTTTTT.

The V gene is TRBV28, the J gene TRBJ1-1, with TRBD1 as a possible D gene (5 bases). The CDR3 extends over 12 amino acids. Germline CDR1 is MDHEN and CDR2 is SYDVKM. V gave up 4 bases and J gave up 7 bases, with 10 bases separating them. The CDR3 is CASSSGTLEAFF. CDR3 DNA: TGTGCCAGCAGTTCCGGGACGCTTGAAGCTTTCTTT. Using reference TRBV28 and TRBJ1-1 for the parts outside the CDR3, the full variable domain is DVKVTQSSRYLVKRTGEKVFLECVQDMDHENMFWYRQDPGLGLRLIYFSYDVKMKEKGDIPEGYSVSREKKERFSLILESASTNQTSMYLCASSSGTLEAFFGQGTRLTVV.

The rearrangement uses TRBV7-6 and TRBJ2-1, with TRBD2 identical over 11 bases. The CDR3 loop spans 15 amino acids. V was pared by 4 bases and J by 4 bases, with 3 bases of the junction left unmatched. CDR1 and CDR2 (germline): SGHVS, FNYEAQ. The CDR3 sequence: CASSSRLAGYNEQFF. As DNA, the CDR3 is TGTGCCAGCAGCTCTAGACTAGCGGGGTACAATGAGCAGTTCTTC.

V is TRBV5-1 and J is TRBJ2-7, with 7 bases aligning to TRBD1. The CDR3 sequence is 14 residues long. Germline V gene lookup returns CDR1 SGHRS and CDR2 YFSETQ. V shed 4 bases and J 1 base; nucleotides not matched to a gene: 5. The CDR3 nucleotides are TGCGCCAGCAGCCCAACAGGGGTTTCCTACGAGCAGTACTTC. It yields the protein CASSPTGVSYEQYF.

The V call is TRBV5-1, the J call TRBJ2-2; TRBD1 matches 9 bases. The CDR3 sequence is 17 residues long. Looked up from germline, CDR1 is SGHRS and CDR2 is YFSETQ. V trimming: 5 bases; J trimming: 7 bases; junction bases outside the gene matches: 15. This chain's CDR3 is CASRRAVGQGSGGELFF. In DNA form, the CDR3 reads TGCGCCAGCAGACGAGCCGTTGGACAGGGGAGCGGCGGGGAGCTGTTTTTT.

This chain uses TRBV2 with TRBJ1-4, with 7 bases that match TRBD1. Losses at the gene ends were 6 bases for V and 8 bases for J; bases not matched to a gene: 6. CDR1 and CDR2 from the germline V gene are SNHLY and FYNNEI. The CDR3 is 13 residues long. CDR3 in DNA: TGTGCCAGCAGGGGTTGGGACAGCGAAAAACTGTTTTTT. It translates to CASRGWDSEKLFF.

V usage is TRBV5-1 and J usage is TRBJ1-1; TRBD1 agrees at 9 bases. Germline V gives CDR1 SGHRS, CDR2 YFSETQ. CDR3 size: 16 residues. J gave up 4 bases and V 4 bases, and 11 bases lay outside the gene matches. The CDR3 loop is CASSLYPETGGTEAFF. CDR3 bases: TGCGCCAGCAGCCTGTATCCCGAGACAGGGGGCACTGAAGCTTTCTTT.

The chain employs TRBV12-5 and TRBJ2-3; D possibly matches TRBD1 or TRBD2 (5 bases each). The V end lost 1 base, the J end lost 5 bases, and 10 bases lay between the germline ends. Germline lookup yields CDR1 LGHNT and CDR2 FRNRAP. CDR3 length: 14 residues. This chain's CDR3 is CASGLGRQGDTQYF. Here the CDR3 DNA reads TGTGCTAGTGGTTTGGGGAGGCAGGGAGATACGCAGTATTTT.

CDR3 sequence reads: CASSKTGNNQPQHF. CDR3 sequence (DNA): TGTGCCAGCAGTAAGACAGGGAACAATCAGCCCCAGCATTTT. The rearrangement uses TRBV2 and TRBJ1-5; 7 bases line up with TRBD1. With 5 bases clipped from V and 3 bases from J, the junction kept 4 bases outside the gene matches. In germline, CDR1 is SNHLY, CDR2 FYNNEI. The CDR3 has 14 residues.

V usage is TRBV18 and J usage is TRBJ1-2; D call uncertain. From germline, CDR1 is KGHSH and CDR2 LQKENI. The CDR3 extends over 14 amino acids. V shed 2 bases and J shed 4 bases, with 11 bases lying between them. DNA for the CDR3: TGTGCCAGCTCACCAGAGCGGCAGATCTATGGCTACACCTTC. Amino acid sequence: CASSPERQIYGYTF. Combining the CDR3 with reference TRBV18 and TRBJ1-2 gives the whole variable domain NAGVMQNPRHLVRRRGQEARLRCSPMKGHSHVYWYRQLPEEGLKFMVYLQKENIIDESGMPKERFSAEFPKEGPSILRIQQVVRGDSAAYFCASSPERQIYGYTFGSGTRLTVV.

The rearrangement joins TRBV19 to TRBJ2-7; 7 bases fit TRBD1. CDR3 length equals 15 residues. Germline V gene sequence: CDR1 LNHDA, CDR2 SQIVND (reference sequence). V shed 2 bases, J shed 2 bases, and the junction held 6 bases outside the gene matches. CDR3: CASSITKGGAYEQYF. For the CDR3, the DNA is TGTGCCAGTAGTATAACCAAAGGGGGCGCCTACGAGCAGTACTTC. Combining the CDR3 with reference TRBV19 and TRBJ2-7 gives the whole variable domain DGGITQSPKYLFRKEGQNVTLSCEQNLNHDAMYWYRQDPGQGLRLIYYSQIVNDFQKGDIAEGYSVSREKKESFPLTVTSAQKNPTAFYLCASSITKGGAYEQYFGPGTRLTVT.